A selection of T cell receptor beta chains follows, all from one sample in a study of blood T cells in healthy people across ages. MiXCR, run by TCRdb on the 5' RACE reads, gives a single entry per CDR3 protein. The sample has approximately 1.5 million distinct CDR3 sequences, 42% seen once. Sequencing was carried out using blood. All receptors come from a woman younger than 35 in good health. Each CDR3 is given with its conserved first and last residue. Each record gives: CDR3 length, J gene, V gene, D gene, clone size, CDR3 DNA, CDR3 protein. The D gene is left open where the match is weak. Clone size is stated in some rows and not others, as once, few, many or a class when expanded.

length: 18; J: TRBJ1-5; V: TRBV7-6; D: NA; size: few; DNA: TGTGCCAGCTCAACCAGACGGCCGACCATTTATAGCAATCAGCCCCAGCATTTT; CDR3: CASSTRRPTIYSNQPQHF
length: 14; J: TRBJ2-3; V: TRBV12-3/TRBV12-4; D: NA; size: NA; DNA: TGTGCCAGCAGTCCCGGCAGGACTACCAATACGCAGTATTTT; CDR3: CASSPGRTTNTQYF
length: 17; J: TRBJ1-6; V: TRBV7-9; D: TRBD1; size: NA; DNA: TGTGCCAGCAGCGCGATGGGACAGGGGCTTCGGAATTCACCCCTCCACTTT; CDR3: CASSAMGQGLRNSPLHF
length: 13; J: TRBJ2-5; V: TRBV27; D: NA; size: few; DNA: TGTGCCAGCAGTCGAGAAGTAAAAGAGACCCAGTACTTC; CDR3: CASSREVKETQYF
length: 14; J: TRBJ1-2; V: TRBV27; D: NA; size: few; DNA: TGTGCCAGCAGTCGCTTGGGGGGGGCCTATGGCTACACCTTC; CDR3: CASSRLGGAYGYTF
length: 16; J: TRBJ2-3; V: TRBV5-1; D: TRBD2; size: few; DNA: TGCGCCAGCAGCTCGGTACTAGCGGGGATCACAGATACGCAGTATTTT; CDR3: CASSSVLAGITDTQYF
length: 15; J: TRBJ2-4; V: TRBV13; D: TRBD2; size: few; DNA: TGTGCCAGCAGCAACGGGGGACTAGCGGGAGAAGGAGCGTACTTC; CDR3: CASSNGGLAGEGAYF
length: 16; J: TRBJ1-3; V: TRBV6-5; D: NA; size: few; DNA: TGTGCCAGCAGTTACTCTGGACCCAACTCTGGAAACACCATATATTTT; CDR3: CASSYSGPNSGNTIYF
length: 15; J: TRBJ2-7; V: TRBV29-1; D: TRBD1; size: NA; DNA: TGCAGCGCCGCGGTGGGGGGGACAGGGGACTACGAGCAGTACTTC; CDR3: CSAAVGGTGDYEQYF
length: 13; J: TRBJ2-5; V: TRBV29-1; D: TRBD1; size: NA; DNA: TGCAGCCTAAGACAGGGGGCCCGCAATGAGCAGTACTTC; CDR3: CSLRQGARNEQYF
length: 15; J: TRBJ2-5; V: TRBV20-1; D: TRBD2; size: NA; DNA: TGCAGTGCTAGAGATGCTAGCGGGGGCGCGGAGACCCAGTACTTC; CDR3: CSARDASGGAETQYF
length: 16; J: TRBJ2-3; V: TRBV5-4; D: TRBD2; size: NA; DNA: TGTGCCAGCAGCTCCGCTAGCGGAGCTGGCACAGATACGCAGTATTTT; CDR3: CASSSASGAGTDTQYF
length: 17; J: TRBJ2-3; V: TRBV12-3/TRBV12-4; D: TRBD1; size: few; DNA: TGTGCCAGCACCCCCAGGGAAGGACAGGGCGGCTCAGATACGCAGTATTTT; CDR3: CASTPREGQGGSDTQYF
length: 13; J: TRBJ1-2; V: TRBV12-3/TRBV12-4; D: NA; size: NA; DNA: TGTGCCAGCACTAAAGGAGGCAGAGATGGCTACACCTTC; CDR3: CASTKGGRDGYTF
length: 14; J: TRBJ2-5; V: TRBV4-3; D: TRBD2; size: NA; DNA: TGCGCCAGCAGCTCGGGACTAGATGGAGAGACCCAGTACTTC; CDR3: CASSSGLDGETQYF
length: 17; J: TRBJ2-3; V: TRBV6-1; D: NA; size: few; DNA: TGTGCCAGCACCTACCAACGGACAACCGCCAGCACAGATACGCAGTATTTT; CDR3: CASTYQRTTASTDTQYF
length: 17; J: TRBJ1-4; V: TRBV4-1; D: NA; size: NA; DNA: TGCGCCAGCAGCCAAATGATACAGGGCACAACTAATGAAAAACTGTTTTTT; CDR3: CASSQMIQGTTNEKLFF
length: 16; J: TRBJ2-5; V: TRBV20-1; D: TRBD2; size: NA; DNA: TGCAGTGCTAGAGATTGGGCGGGGGGGTTCCAAGAGACCCAGTACTTC; CDR3: CSARDWAGGFQETQYF
length: 16; J: TRBJ2-5; V: TRBV7-2; D: TRBD2; size: NA; DNA: TGTGCCAGCAGCTTAGGGCTAGCGGGAGTTGGCGAGACCCAGTACTTC; CDR3: CASSLGLAGVGETQYF
length: 18; J: TRBJ2-6; V: TRBV12-3/TRBV12-4; D: TRBD1; size: few; DNA: TGTGCCAGCAGTTTAGAGGGACAGGGAATCTCTGGGGCCAACGTCCTGACTTTC; CDR3: CASSLEGQGISGANVLTF
length: 13; J: TRBJ2-3; V: TRBV24-1; D: TRBD2; size: many; DNA: TGTGCCACTCAGCGGGGTACATGGGATACGCAGTATTTT; CDR3: CATQRGTWDTQYF
length: 16; J: TRBJ2-1; V: TRBV12-3/TRBV12-4; D: NA; size: few; DNA: TGTGCCAGCAGTTTACGACAGGAGAGTTCCTACAATGAGCAGTTCTTC; CDR3: CASSLRQESSYNEQFF
length: 19; J: TRBJ2-7; V: TRBV20-1; D: TRBD2; size: NA; DNA: TGCAGTGCTAGAGATGTTCGGATGGGACTAGCGGGAGGGCCGGGTGAGCAGTACTTC; CDR3: CSARDVRMGLAGGPGEQYF
length: 15; J: TRBJ2-5; V: TRBV5-1; D: NA; size: few; DNA: TGCGCCAGCAGCTTCCTACAGGGTTCCTCGCAGACCCAGTACTTC; CDR3: CASSFLQGSSQTQYF
length: 14; J: TRBJ1-2; V: TRBV9; D: NA; size: NA; DNA: TGTGCCAGCAGCGTAGGGGGGAGGGACTATGGCTACACCTTC; CDR3: CASSVGGRDYGYTF
length: 14; J: TRBJ1-5; V: TRBV20-1; D: NA; size: few; DNA: TGCAGTGCAAGGACCCAGCTCGTCAATCAGCCCCAGCATTTT; CDR3: CSARTQLVNQPQHF
length: 14; J: TRBJ1-5; V: TRBV7-9; D: TRBD1; size: NA; DNA: TGTGCCAGCAGCGCGGAGGGACAGAATCAGCCCCAGCATTTT; CDR3: CASSAEGQNQPQHF
length: 15; J: TRBJ2-1; V: TRBV7-8; D: NA; size: few; DNA: TGTGCCAGCAGCTTAGCCCGGGTGCGTGGCAATGAGCAGTTCTTC; CDR3: CASSLARVRGNEQFF
length: 15; J: TRBJ2-7; V: TRBV3-1; D: TRBD2; size: NA; DNA: TGTGCCAGCAGCCCCAGGACTAGCGGGGGCCACGAGCAGTACTTC; CDR3: CASSPRTSGGHEQYF